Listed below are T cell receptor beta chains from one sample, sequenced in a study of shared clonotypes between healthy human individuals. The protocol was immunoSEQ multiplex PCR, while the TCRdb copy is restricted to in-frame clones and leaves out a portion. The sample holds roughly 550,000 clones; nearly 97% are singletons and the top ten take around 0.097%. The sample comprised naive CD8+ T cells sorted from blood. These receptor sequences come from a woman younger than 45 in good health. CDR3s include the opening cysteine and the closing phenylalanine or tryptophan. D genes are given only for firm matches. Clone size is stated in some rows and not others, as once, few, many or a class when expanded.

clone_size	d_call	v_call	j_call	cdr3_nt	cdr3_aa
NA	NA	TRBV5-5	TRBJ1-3	TGTGCCAGCAGCCCTTCGGACAGCTATTTCTCTGGAAACACCATATATTTT	CASSPSDSYFSGNTIYF
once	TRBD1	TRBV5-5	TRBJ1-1	TGTGCCAGCAGAGTAAGTAGACAGGGATTGGACACTGAAGCTTTCTTT	CASRVSRQGLDTEAFF
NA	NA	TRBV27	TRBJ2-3	TGTGCCAGCAGTTTATTGACTCCAGATACGCAGTATTTT	CASSLLTPDTQYF
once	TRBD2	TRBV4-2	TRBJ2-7	TGTGCCAGCAGCCAAGAGGGATTCGGGCTAGCGGGGAGCTCCTACGAGCAGTACTTC	CASSQEGFGLAGSSYEQYF
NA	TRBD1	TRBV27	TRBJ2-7	TGTGCCAGCAGTCCGGGGACAGGGGGGAACGAGCAGTACTTC	CASSPGTGGNEQYF
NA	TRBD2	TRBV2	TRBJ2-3	TGTGCCAGCAGTGAAGAAGCGGGGCTAGCCCGTGCACTGGATACGCAGTATTTT	CASSEEAGLARALDTQYF
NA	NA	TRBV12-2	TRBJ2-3	TGTGCAAGTCGCTTATACGGGCAACAGGTCACAGATACGCAGTATTTT	CASRLYGQQVTDTQYF
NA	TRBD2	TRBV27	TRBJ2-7	TGTGCCAGCAGTTTACTGACTAGCGGGACCTACGAGCAGTACTTC	CASSLLTSGTYEQYF
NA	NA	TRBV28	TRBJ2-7	TGTGCCAGCAGTAGGGCAGAAAGAGCCTACGAGCAGTACTTC	CASSRAERAYEQYF
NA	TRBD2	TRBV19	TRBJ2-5	TGTGCCAGTAGACGACTAGCGGGAGGGGGAGGGCAAGAGACCCAGTACTTC	CASRRLAGGGGQETQYF
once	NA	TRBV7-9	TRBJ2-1	TGTGCCAGCAGCCCACCGTCGACAACTAGCTTCGATGAGCAGTTCTTC	CASSPPSTTSFDEQFF
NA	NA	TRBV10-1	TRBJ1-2	TGCGCCAGCAGTGCCGACAGGTCATATGGCTACACCTTC	CASSADRSYGYTF
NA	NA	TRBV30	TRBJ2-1	TGTGCCTGGAGTGGCAATGGGGGAGATGAGCAGTTCTTC	CAWSGNGGDEQFF
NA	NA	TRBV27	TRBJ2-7	TGTGCCACCCGGGACGCGGGCTTACACGAGCAGTACTTC	CATRDAGLHEQYF
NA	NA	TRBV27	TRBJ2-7	TGTGCCAGCAGTTTGGGACATCCCGACCTTACCTACGAGCAGTACTTC	CASSLGHPDLTYEQYF
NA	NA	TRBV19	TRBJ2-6	TGTGCCAGTAGCGGAACTCTTAGCTCTGGGGCCAACGTCCTGACTTTC	CASSGTLSSGANVLTF
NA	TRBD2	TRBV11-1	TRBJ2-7	TGTGCCAGCAGCGCGGGAGAGGCCTACGAGCAGTACTTC	CASSAGEAYEQYF
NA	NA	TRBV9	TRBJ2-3	TGTGCCAGCAGCGTAGATGGTGGATTTGGCACTGGGGCCACAGATACGCAGTATTTT	CASSVDGGFGTGATDTQYF
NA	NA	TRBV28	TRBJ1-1	TGTGCCAGCAGTTCTCCCCTAACAGGGATGGAAGCTTTCTTT	CASSSPLTGMEAFF
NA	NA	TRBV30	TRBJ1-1	TGTGCCTGGAGCCGACGGGAAATCACTGAAGCTTTCTTT	CAWSRREITEAFF
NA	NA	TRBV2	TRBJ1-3	TGTGCCAGCAGTGAAGCCATGGACACCATATATTTT	CASSEAMDTIYF
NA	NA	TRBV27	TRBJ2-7	TGTGCCAGCAAAGGGTCGGGCGGCGAGCAGTACTTC	CASKGSGGEQYF
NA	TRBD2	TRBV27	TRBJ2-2	TGTGCCAGCTTCAAAATGGGGCTAGCGGGAGTCGAAGGGACCGGGGAGCTGTTTTTT	CASFKMGLAGVEGTGELFF
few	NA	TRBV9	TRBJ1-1	TGTGCCAGCAGCGCGGAGGGGTACAGACCCGGTGATGAGGGTGAAGCTTTCTTT	CASSAEGYRPGDEGEAFF
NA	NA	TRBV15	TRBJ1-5	TGTGCCACCAGCAGAGAGGCCAGGACCAGCAATCAGCCCCAGCATTTT	CATSREARTSNQPQHF
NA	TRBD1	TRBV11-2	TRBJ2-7	TGTGCCAGCAGCTTAGATTATGTGTTGATACAGGGGTGGGACGAGCAGTACTTC	CASSLDYVLIQGWDEQYF
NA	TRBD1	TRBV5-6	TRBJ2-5	TGTGCCAGCAGCTTTCGGACAGGACAAGAGACCCAGTACTTC	CASSFRTGQETQYF